The 3 T cell receptor beta chains presented below share a single source sample, sequenced in a study of OX40 agonist ivuxolimab in advanced cancers. TCRdb keeps only in-frame clones here, not all; method: immunoSEQ multiplex PCR. The data show roughly 40,000 clones, with 80% to 90% seen just once and 4.7% held by the top ten. The source was CD4+ or CD8+ T cells sorted from blood, collected in a trial of the OX40 agonist ivuxolimab. The receptors derive from an adult with an advanced solid tumor such as melanoma, head and neck, liver or kidney cancer.

The chain carries TRBV30 and TRBJ1-2; D ambiguous. The CDR3 has 15 amino acids. Germline V lookup: CDR1 GTSNPN, CDR2 SVGIG (reference sequence). V was pared by 4 bases and J by 2 bases, with 17 bases between. The CDR3 loop is CAWTDSSMWNYGYTF. CDR3 in DNA: TGTGCCTGGACCGATTCCAGTATGTGGAACTATGGCTACACCTTC.

The chain uses TRBV7-2 and TRBJ1-5, with D possibly TRBD1 on 6 matching bases. Between the trimmed V and J ends, which lost 1 base and 0 bases, there was a span of 10 bases. CDR3 length: 16 residues. Germline V gene lookup returns CDR1 SGHTA and CDR2 FQGNSA. CDR3 nucleotides: TGTGCCAGCAGCTTAGTCGCAGGGGATAGCAATCAGCCCCAGCATTTT. It encodes CASSLVAGDSNQPQHF.

The V and J genes are TRBV6-5 and TRBJ2-2, with D possibly TRBD2 on 5 matching bases. Trimming took 6 bases from V and 5 from J, leaving 10 bases between them. CDR3 length: 13 amino acids. The germline gives CDR1 MNHEY, CDR2 SVGAGI. CDR3 DNA sequence: TGTGCCAGCAGGGCCGGACTTACCGGGGAGCTGTTTTTT. Translating it yields CASRAGLTGELFF.